The entry below describes one T cell receptor beta chain. The CDR3 spans 15 residues. Trimming left V 4 bases short and J 2 bases short, with 12 bases between. Per germline, CDR1 LNHDA and CDR2 SQIVND (reference sequence). The entry originates in a study of control samples from healthy donors and cancer patients. Clones were read by immunoSEQ multiplex PCR, and TCRdb kept only the in-frame ones, dropping some. The table records under 200,000 clones, 90% to 95% of them present only once. The sample was blood. The gene calls are TRBV19 and TRBJ2-1; TRBD2 is a possible D gene (6 bases). This receptor was obtained from a woman in her forties in good health. CDR3 sequence: CASSTGLSAYNEQFF. CDR3 nucleotides: TGTGCCAGTAGTACCGGACTATCAGCCTACAATGAGCAGTTCTTC.